Listed here are 20 T cell receptor beta chains from one sample, sequenced in a study of T cells in localized non-small cell lung cancer. Using immunoSEQ multiplex PCR, the repertoire was profiled, and TCRdb retains in-frame clones only, with some absent. The top ten clones hold roughly 15% of a sample with approximately 23,000 clones, approximately 91% of them seen once. Source: peripheral blood, taken before any cancer treatment. The receptors derive from a male donor aged 60 or over with stage I lung adenocarcinoma.

CDR3 DNA sequence: TGTGCCAGCAGCTTATGGTCTGATCTTCAGCAGTTCTTC. Protein product: CASSLWSDLQQFF. V is TRBV11-3 and J is TRBJ2-1; D unresolved. CDR1 SGHNT and CDR2 YENEEA come from the germline V gene. Trimming took off 2 bases at V and 11 bases at J, with 13 bases between the two ends. The CDR3 consists of 13 residues.

The rearrangement joins TRBV19 to TRBJ2-7; TRBD1 might be the D (6 bases). Germline CDR1 is LNHDA and CDR2 is SQIVND (reference sequence). Trimming cost V 11 bases and J 6 bases, with 20 bases left between them. The CDR3 totals 13 residues. The CDR3 sequence: CASSALQGGEQYF. The CDR3, as DNA: TGTGCCTCATCCGCCCTACAGGGTGGCGAGCAGTACTTC.

The chain employs TRBV7-6 and TRBJ2-3; D ambiguous. The CDR3 has 12 residues. Between the trimmed V and J ends, which lost 5 bases and 6 bases, there was a span of 9 bases. Germline CDR1 is SGHVS and CDR2 is FNYEAQ. CDR3 coding DNA: TGTGCCAGCAGCCTCCCCCAGGATACGCAGTATTTT. Amino acid sequence: CASSLPQDTQYF.

V is TRBV28 and J is TRBJ2-5; the D is unclear. V lost 2 bases and J 0 bases, leaving 1 base between the germline ends. The CDR3 covers 12 residues. Per the germline V gene, CDR1 is MDHEN and CDR2 is SYDVKM. The CDR3 spells CASSLDQETQYF. CDR3 DNA: TGTGCCAGCAGTTTAGACCAAGAGACCCAGTACTTC.

The chain has TRBV28 and TRBJ1-4; D is perhaps TRBD1 (5 bases). Deletions cut 6 bases from V and 6 bases from J, with 11 bases between. The CDR3 is 13 residues long. Germline-derived CDR1 and CDR2 are MDHEN and SYDVKM. The DNA for the CDR3 is TGTGCCAGCAGGTGGCGGGGGTATGAAAAACTGTTTTTT. Protein: CASRWRGYEKLFF.

The gene calls are TRBV5-4 and TRBJ2-3; D is uncertain. The germline V gene has CDR1 SGHNT and CDR2 YYREEE (reference sequence). The CDR3 runs to 14 residues. V shed 1 base and J shed 1 base, with 7 bases lying between them. This CDR3 reads CASSLSVGTDTQYF. The CDR3 nucleotides are TGTGCCAGCAGCTTGTCGGTAGGCACAGATACGCAGTATTTT.

V and J are TRBV2 and TRBJ2-7, with 11 bases matching TRBD2. The CDR3 spans 17 residues. The trim removed 5 bases at V and 1 base at J, leaving 10 bases unmatched. Looked up from germline, CDR1 is SNHLY and CDR2 is FYNNEI. CDR3: CASSPLTSGSVSYEQYF. CDR3 nucleotide sequence: TGTGCCAGCAGTCCCCTTACTAGCGGGAGTGTTTCCTACGAGCAGTACTTC.

The chain links TRBV18 to TRBJ1-1; no clear D. Trimming took off 0 bases at V and 1 base at J, with 9 bases between the two ends. This CDR3 comprises 15 residues. Germline V gene sequence: CDR1 KGHSH, CDR2 LQKENI. Written as DNA, the CDR3 is TGTGCCAGCTCACCACCGTCACACTCGAACACTGAAGCTTTCTTT. Protein sequence: CASSPPSHSNTEAFF.

The rearrangement joins TRBV7-2 to TRBJ1-1, with D possibly TRBD1 on 6 matching bases. The CDR3 consists of 16 residues. V shed 1 base and J shed 4 bases, with 16 bases lying between them. In germline, CDR1 is SGHTA, CDR2 FQGNSA. The CDR3 nucleotides read TGTGCCAGCAGCTTAGTACCCCCGAGGGGGGGCACTGAAGCTTTCTTT. This codes for CASSLVPPRGGTEAFF.

DNA for the CDR3: TGTGCCAGCCTTAAGGAGGGGGGGTCTTTTGAAAAACTGTTTTTT. As protein: CASLKEGGSFEKLFF. The chain recombines TRBV4-2 with TRBJ1-4; D is possibly TRBD1 (6 bases). V dropped 8 bases and J dropped 7 bases, with 20 bases sitting between them. This CDR3 spans 15 amino acids. Per germline, CDR1 LGHNA and CDR2 YNFKEQ.

The chain employs TRBV21-1 and TRBJ2-7; the table gives TRBD2 as D, unverified against the DNA. TRBV21-1 is marked as a pseudogene. The CDR3 has 14 residues. This CDR3 is CASSGGSEGYEQYF. The CDR3 coding sequence is TGTGCCAGCAGCGGCGGCTCAGAAGGCTACGAGCAGTACTTC.

Within the sample, this clone is medium-sized. V gene TRBV10-1 combines with J gene TRBJ2-7; a weak D match, TRBD1 (6 bases). Trimming stripped 6 bases from V and 5 bases from J, with 8 bases between. The V gene's germline CDR1 is WNHNN and CDR2 SYGVQD (reference sequence). This CDR3 has 11 residues. CDR3 sequence reads: CASRSGDEQYF. The CDR3 nucleotides are TGCGCCAGCAGGTCAGGGGACGAGCAGTACTTC.

The rearrangement joins TRBV18 to TRBJ2-1, with TRBD1 as a possible D gene (6 bases). The V end lost 1 base, the J end lost 12 bases, and 19 bases lay between the germline ends. The CDR3 is made up of 15 amino acids. Germline V CDR1 and CDR2: KGHSH, LQKENI. The CDR3 coding sequence is TGTGCCAGCTCACCACAGGCAGGGGAAGTAGTCGGGCAGTTCTTC. Encoded protein: CASSPQAGEVVGQFF.

The chain couples TRBV7-9 to TRBJ2-6, with a weak D call TRBD2 (7 bases). The CDR3 has 17 amino acids. Germline-derived CDR1 and CDR2 are SEHNR and FQNEAQ (reference sequence). The V end was cut by 1 base, the J end by 1 base, with 11 bases between. The CDR3 DNA follows: TGTGCCAGCAGCTTAGAGGGAGGGGGATCTGGGGCCAACGTCCTGACTTTC. This codes for CASSLEGGGSGANVLTF.

The CDR3 DNA sequence: TGCGCCAGCAGCTTCAACATAGGCGGAGGAACTCGCGATACGCAGTATTTT. This encodes CASSFNIGGGTRDTQYF. V is TRBV5-1 and J is TRBJ2-3; maybe TRBD2 (5 bases). Germline V gene lookup returns CDR1 SGHRS and CDR2 YFSETQ. The CDR3 length is 17 residues. The ends were cut back, 2 bases at V and 6 bases at J, with 22 bases in the middle.

This sequence joins TRBV28 and TRBJ2-5, with 10 positions matching TRBD1. CDR1 and CDR2 from the germline V gene are MDHEN and SYDVKM. This CDR3 contains 17 residues. The V gene end was trimmed by 2 bases and the J gene end by 5 bases; junction bases not matched to a gene: 11. CDR3 DNA: TGTGCCAGCAGTTTAGGCCGGGAGACAGGGGGCTGGGAGACCCAGTACTTC. Protein product: CASSLGRETGGWETQYF.

The CDR3 reads CASSPGTGRKKTNYGYTF. DNA of the CDR3: TGTGCCAGCAGTCCGGGGACAGGAAGAAAGAAAACTAACTATGGCTACACCTTC. The chain is built from TRBV27 and TRBJ1-2; 8 positions match TRBD1. This CDR3 comprises 18 residues. Germline CDR1 reads MNHEY; CDR2 reads SMNVEV (reference sequence). V dropped 5 bases and J dropped 0; count of bases not matched to a gene: 14.

This chain uses TRBV6-1 with TRBJ2-7, with D perhaps matching TRBD1 (8 bases). The CDR3 totals 16 residues. V lost 2 bases to trimming and J lost 3 bases, with 17 bases between them. Germline CDR1 and CDR2: MNHNS and SASEGT. The CDR3 bases are TGTGCCAGCAGTGAAACCCGGACAGGGAGGGGCTACGAGCAGTACTTC. Amino acids: CASSETRTGRGYEQYF.

This chain joins TRBV10-2 and TRBJ2-2; 16 nucleotides match TRBD2. The CDR3 totals 18 residues. Unmatched junction bases numbered 8, after V lost 7 bases and J lost 3 bases. Germline V CDR1 and CDR2: WSHSY, SAAADI. CDR3 region: CASKSGTSGRVDTGELFF. CDR3 sequence (DNA): TGCGCCAGCAAATCCGGGACTAGCGGGAGGGTGGACACCGGGGAGCTGTTTTTT.

This rearrangement joins TRBV29-1 to TRBJ2-7, with D perhaps matching TRBD1 or TRBD2 (6 bases each). The germline V and J ends were trimmed by 7 bases and 2 bases, with 15 bases remaining between them. Germline lookup yields CDR1 SQVTM and CDR2 ANQGSEA. The CDR3 has 13 residues. The DNA for the CDR3 is TGCAGCGCCGGGGGACACCAAACCTACGAGCAGTACTTC. Translation gives CSAGGHQTYEQYF.